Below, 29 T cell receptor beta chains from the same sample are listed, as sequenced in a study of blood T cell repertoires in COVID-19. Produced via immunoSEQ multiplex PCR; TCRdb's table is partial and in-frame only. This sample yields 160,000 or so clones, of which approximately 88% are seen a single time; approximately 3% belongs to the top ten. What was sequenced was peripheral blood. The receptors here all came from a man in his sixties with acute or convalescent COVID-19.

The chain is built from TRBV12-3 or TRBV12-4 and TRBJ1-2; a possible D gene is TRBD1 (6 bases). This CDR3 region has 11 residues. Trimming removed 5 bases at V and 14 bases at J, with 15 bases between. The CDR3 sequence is CASSIGQSVTF. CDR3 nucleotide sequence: TGTGCCAGCAGTATCGGACAGTCCGTTACCTTC.

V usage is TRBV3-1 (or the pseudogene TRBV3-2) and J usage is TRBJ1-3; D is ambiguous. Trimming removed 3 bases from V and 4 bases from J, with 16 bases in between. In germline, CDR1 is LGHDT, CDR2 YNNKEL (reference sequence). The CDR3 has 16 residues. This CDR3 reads CASSQAAVVAGNTIYF. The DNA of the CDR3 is TGTGCCAGCAGCCAGGCGGCAGTCGTAGCCGGAAACACCATATATTTT.

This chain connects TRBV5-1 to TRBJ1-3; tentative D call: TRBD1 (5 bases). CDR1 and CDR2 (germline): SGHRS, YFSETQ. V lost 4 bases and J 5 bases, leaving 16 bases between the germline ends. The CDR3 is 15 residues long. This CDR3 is CASSPTSTDRNTIYF. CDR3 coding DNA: TGCGCCAGCAGCCCGACCTCGACAGACAGAAACACCATATATTTT.

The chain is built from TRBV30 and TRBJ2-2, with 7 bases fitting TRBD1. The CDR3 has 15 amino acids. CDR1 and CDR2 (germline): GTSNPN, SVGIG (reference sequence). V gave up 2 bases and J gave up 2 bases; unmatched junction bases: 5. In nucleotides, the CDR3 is TGTGCCTGGAGTCACCGGGACAGAAACACCGGGGAGCTGTTTTTT. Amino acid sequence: CAWSHRDRNTGELFF. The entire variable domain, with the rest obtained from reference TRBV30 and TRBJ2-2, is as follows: SQTIHQWPATLVQPVGSPLSLECTVEGTSNPNLYWYRQAAGRGLQLLFYSVGIGQISSEVPQNLSASRPQDRQFILSSKKLLLSDSGFYLCAWSHRDRNTGELFFGEGSRLTVL.

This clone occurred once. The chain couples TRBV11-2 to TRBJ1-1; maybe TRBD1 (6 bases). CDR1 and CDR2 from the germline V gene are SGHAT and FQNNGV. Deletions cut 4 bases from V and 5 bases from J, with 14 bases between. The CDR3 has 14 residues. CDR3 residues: CASSSRGSWTEAFF. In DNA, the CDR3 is TGTGCCAGCAGCTCCAGGGGTAGTTGGACTGAAGCTTTCTTT.

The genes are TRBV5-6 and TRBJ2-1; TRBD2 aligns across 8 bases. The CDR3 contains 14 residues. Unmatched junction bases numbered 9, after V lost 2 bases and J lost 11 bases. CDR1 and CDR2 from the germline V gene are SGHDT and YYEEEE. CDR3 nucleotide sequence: TGTGCCAGCAGCTTCGTTGGGCGGGGGGTCAAGCAGTTCTTC. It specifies CASSFVGRGVKQFF. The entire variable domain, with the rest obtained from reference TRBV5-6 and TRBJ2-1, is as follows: DAGVTQSPTHLIKTRGQQVTLRCSPKSGHDTVSWYQQALGQGPQFIFQYYEEEERQRGNFPDRFSGHQFPNYSSELNVNALLLGDSALYLCASSFVGRGVKQFFGPGTRLTVL.

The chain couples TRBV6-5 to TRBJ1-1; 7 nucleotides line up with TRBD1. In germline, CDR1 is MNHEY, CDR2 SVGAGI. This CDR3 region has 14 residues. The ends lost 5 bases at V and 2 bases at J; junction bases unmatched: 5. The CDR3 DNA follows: TGTGCCAGCAGTCTCAGGGACAGAAACACTGAAGCTTTCTTT. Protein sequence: CASSLRDRNTEAFF.

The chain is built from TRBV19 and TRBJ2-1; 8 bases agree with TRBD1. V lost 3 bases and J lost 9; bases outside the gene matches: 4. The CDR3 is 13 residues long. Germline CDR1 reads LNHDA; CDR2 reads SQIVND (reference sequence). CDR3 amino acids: CASSIGQGREQFF. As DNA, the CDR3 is TGTGCCAGTAGTATCGGACAGGGCCGTGAGCAGTTCTTC.

The CDR3 DNA is TGTGCCAGCAGCTGGGGGGGAACTGGGGCCAACGTCCTGACTTTC. It is translated as CASSWGGTGANVLTF. V gene TRBV11-2 combines with J gene TRBJ2-6; 7 bases are shared with TRBD2. V trimming: 4 bases; J trimming: 2 bases; junction bases outside the gene matches: 2. The CDR3 extends over 15 amino acids. Germline-derived CDR1 and CDR2 are SGHAT and FQNNGV.

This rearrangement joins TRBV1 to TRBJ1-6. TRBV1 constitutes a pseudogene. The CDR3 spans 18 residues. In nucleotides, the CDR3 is TGCACCAGCAGCCACCCACTCCCGATGCCACTTCTCAATTCACCCCTCCACTTT. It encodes CTSSHPLPMPLLNSPLHF.

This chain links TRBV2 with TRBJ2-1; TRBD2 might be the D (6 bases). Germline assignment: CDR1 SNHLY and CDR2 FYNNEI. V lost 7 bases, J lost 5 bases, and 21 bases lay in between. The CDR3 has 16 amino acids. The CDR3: CASNKGTVKVNNEQFF. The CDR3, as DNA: TGTGCCAGCAATAAGGGGACTGTGAAGGTTAACAATGAGCAGTTCTTC.

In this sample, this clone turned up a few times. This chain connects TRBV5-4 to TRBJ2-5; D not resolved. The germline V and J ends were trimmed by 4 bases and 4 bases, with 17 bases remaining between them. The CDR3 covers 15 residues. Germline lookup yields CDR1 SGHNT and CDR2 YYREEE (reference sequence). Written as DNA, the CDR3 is TGTGCCAGCAGCCCGGGTCCGGGTTTCGGAGAGACCCAGTACTTC. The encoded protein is CASSPGPGFGETQYF.

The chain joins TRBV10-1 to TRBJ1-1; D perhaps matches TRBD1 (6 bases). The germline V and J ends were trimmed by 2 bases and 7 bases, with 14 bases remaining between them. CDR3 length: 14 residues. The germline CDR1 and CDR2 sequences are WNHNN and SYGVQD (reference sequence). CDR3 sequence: CASSEVLGAHEAFF. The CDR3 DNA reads TGCGCCAGCAGTGAGGTACTGGGGGCCCATGAAGCTTTCTTT.

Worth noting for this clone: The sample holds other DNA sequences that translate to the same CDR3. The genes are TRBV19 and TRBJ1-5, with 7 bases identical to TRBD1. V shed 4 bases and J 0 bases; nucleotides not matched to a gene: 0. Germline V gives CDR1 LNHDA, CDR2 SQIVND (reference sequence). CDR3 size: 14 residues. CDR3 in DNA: TGTGCCAGTAGTAGGGACAGTAGCAATCAGCCCCAGCATTTT. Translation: CASSRDSSNQPQHF.

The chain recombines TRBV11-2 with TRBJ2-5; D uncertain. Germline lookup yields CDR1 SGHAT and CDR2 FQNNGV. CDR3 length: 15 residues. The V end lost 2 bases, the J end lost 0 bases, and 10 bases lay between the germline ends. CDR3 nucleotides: TGTGCCAGCAGCTTACTACAGTCGTACCAAGAGACCCAGTACTTC. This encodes CASSLLQSYQETQYF.

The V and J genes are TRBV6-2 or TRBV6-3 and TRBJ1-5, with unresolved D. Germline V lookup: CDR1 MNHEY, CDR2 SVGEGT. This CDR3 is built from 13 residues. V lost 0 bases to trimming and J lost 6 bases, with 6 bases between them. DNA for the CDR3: TGTGCCAGCAGTTACTCCCCCGGTCAGCCCCAGCATTTT. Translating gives CASSYSPGQPQHF.

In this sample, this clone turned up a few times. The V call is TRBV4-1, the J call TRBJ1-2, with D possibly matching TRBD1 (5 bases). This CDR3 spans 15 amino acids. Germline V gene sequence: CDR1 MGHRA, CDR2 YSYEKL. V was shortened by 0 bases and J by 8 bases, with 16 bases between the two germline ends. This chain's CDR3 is CASSQESQGSGGYTF. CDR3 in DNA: TGCGCCAGCAGCCAAGAGTCCCAGGGCTCAGGAGGCTACACCTTC.

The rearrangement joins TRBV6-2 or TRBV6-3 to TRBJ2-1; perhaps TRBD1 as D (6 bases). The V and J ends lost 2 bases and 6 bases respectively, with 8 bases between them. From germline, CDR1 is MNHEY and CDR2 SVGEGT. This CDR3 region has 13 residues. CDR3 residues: CASSYTGLNEQFF. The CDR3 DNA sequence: TGTGCCAGCAGTTACACAGGGCTCAATGAGCAGTTCTTC.

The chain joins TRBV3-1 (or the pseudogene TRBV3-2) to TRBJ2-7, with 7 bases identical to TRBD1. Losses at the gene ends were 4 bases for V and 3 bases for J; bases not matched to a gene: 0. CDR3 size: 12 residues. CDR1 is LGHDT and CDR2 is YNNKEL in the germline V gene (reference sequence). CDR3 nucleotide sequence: TGTGCCAGCAGCCGGGACAGCTACGAGCAGTACTTC. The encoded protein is CASSRDSYEQYF.

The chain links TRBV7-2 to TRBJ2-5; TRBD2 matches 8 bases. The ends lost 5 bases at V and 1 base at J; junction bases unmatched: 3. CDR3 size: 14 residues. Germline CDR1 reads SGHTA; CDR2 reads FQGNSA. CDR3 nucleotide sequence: TGTGCCAGCAGCCTTAGCGGGGTCCAAGAGACCCAGTACTTC. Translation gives CASSLSGVQETQYF.

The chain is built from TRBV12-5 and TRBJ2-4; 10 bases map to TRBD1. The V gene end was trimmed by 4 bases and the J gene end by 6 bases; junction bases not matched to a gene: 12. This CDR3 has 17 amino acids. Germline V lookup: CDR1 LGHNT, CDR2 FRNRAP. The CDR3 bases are TGTGCTAGTGGTTGCCCCCCGGAGACAGGGGGCCCAAACATTCAGTACTTC. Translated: CASGCPPETGGPNIQYF.

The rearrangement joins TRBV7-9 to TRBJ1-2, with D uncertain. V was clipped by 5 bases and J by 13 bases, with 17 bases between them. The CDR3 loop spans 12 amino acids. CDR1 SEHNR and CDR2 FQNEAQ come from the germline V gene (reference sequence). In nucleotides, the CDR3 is TGTGCCAGCAGCCCGGACTTTTTAGCCGGCACCTTC. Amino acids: CASSPDFLAGTF.

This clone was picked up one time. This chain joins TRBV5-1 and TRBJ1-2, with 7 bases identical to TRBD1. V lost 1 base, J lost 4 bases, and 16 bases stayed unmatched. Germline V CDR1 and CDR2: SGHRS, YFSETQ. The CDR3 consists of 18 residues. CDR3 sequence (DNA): TGCGCCAGCAGCTTGATCCCCCCCAACACAGGGGATGCCTATGGCTACACCTTC. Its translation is CASSLIPPNTGDAYGYTF.

CDR3 nucleotides: TGTGCCAGCAGTGAAGCCAGAGGATTAGCGGCCCCCTACAATGAGCAGTTCTTC. Translation: CASSEARGLAAPYNEQFF. V is TRBV6-1 and J is TRBJ2-1, with a tentative D call TRBD2 (6 bases). Germline V gene data show CDR1 as MNHNS and CDR2 as SASEGT. V dropped 0 bases and J dropped 2 bases, with 17 bases sitting between them. This CDR3 comprises 18 residues.

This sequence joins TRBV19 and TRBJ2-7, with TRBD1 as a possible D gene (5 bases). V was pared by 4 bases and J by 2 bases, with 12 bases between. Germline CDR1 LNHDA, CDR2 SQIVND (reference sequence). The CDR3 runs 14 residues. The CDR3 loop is CASSTGHGPYEQYF. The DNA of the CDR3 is TGTGCCAGTAGTACCGGACACGGCCCCTACGAGCAGTACTTC.

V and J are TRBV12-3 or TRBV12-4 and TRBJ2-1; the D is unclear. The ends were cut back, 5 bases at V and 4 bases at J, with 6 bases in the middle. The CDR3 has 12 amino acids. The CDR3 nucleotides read TGTGCCAGCAGTCCCCAGTACAATGAGCAGTTCTTC. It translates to CASSPQYNEQFF.

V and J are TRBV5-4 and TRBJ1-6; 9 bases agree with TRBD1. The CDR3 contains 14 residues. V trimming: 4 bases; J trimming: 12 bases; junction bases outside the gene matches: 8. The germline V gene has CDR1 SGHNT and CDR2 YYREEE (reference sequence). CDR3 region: CASSQTQGAEPLHF. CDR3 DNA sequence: TGTGCCAGCAGCCAGACACAGGGGGCTGAACCCCTCCACTTT. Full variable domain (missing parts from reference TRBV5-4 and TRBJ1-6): ETGVTQSPTHLIKTRGQQVTLRCSSQSGHNTVSWYQQALGQGPQFIFQYYREEENGRGNFPPRFSGLQFPNYSSELNVNALELDDSALYLCASSQTQGAEPLHFGNGTRLTVT.

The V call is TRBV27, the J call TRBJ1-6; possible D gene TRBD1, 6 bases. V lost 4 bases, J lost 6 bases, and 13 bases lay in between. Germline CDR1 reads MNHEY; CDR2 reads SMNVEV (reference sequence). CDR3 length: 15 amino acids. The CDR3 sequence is CASSSGGAGNSPLHF. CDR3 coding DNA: TGTGCCAGCAGTTCTGGGGGGGCAGGTAATTCACCCCTCCACTTT.

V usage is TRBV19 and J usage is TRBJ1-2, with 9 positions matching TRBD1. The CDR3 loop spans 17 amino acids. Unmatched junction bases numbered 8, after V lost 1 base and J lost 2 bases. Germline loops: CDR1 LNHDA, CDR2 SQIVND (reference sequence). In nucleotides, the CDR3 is TGTGCCAGTAGTATAGTACTAAGGACAGGGGTAAACTATGGCTACACCTTC. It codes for CASSIVLRTGVNYGYTF.